This TCR beta chain was recovered during a study of T cells after yellow fever vaccination. Germline CDR1 SGHTA, CDR2 FQGNSA. The CDR3 sequence is 14 residues long. The germline V and J ends were trimmed by 6 bases and 3 bases, with 11 bases remaining between them. TCRdb recomputed calls from the 5' RACE reads with MiXCR, one row per CDR3 protein. Of fewer than 650,000 distinct CDR3 sequences in the sample, just over 20% were seen once. The receptor was isolated from a man aged 18 to 35 who received the YFV17D yellow fever vaccine. The chain joins TRBV7-2 to TRBJ2-2, with D possibly being TRBD2 (6 bases). The sample here was PBMCs, taken 21 days after the first yellow fever vaccination. CDR3 sequence (DNA): TGTGCCAGCAGACCGGGGGAGTACACCGGGGAGCTGTTTTTT. This codes for CASRPGEYTGELFF.